The source of this T cell receptor (beta chain) is a study of PD-1 blockade in classical Hodgkin lymphoma. Every patient had relapsed following autologous stem cell transplantation, and cohorts differed in brentuximab vedotin exposure. Trimming pared 5 bases from V and 1 base from J, leaving 8 bases between. This CDR3 contains 14 residues. Per the germline V gene, CDR1 is MDHEN and CDR2 is SYDVKM. Clones were sequenced by immunoSEQ multiplex PCR, and TCRdb holds only the in-frame ones, with some missing. The data show 43,000 or so clones, 85% to 90% seen once. This TCR derives from a human donor with classical Hodgkin lymphoma. Material: peripheral blood mononuclear cells (PBMCs), obtained at baseline. This chain uses TRBV28 with TRBJ1-4, with D tentatively TRBD1 (6 bases). The DNA of the CDR3 is TGTGCCAGCAGTAAACAGGGAACTAATGAAAAACTGTTTTTT. Its translation: CASSKQGTNEKLFF.